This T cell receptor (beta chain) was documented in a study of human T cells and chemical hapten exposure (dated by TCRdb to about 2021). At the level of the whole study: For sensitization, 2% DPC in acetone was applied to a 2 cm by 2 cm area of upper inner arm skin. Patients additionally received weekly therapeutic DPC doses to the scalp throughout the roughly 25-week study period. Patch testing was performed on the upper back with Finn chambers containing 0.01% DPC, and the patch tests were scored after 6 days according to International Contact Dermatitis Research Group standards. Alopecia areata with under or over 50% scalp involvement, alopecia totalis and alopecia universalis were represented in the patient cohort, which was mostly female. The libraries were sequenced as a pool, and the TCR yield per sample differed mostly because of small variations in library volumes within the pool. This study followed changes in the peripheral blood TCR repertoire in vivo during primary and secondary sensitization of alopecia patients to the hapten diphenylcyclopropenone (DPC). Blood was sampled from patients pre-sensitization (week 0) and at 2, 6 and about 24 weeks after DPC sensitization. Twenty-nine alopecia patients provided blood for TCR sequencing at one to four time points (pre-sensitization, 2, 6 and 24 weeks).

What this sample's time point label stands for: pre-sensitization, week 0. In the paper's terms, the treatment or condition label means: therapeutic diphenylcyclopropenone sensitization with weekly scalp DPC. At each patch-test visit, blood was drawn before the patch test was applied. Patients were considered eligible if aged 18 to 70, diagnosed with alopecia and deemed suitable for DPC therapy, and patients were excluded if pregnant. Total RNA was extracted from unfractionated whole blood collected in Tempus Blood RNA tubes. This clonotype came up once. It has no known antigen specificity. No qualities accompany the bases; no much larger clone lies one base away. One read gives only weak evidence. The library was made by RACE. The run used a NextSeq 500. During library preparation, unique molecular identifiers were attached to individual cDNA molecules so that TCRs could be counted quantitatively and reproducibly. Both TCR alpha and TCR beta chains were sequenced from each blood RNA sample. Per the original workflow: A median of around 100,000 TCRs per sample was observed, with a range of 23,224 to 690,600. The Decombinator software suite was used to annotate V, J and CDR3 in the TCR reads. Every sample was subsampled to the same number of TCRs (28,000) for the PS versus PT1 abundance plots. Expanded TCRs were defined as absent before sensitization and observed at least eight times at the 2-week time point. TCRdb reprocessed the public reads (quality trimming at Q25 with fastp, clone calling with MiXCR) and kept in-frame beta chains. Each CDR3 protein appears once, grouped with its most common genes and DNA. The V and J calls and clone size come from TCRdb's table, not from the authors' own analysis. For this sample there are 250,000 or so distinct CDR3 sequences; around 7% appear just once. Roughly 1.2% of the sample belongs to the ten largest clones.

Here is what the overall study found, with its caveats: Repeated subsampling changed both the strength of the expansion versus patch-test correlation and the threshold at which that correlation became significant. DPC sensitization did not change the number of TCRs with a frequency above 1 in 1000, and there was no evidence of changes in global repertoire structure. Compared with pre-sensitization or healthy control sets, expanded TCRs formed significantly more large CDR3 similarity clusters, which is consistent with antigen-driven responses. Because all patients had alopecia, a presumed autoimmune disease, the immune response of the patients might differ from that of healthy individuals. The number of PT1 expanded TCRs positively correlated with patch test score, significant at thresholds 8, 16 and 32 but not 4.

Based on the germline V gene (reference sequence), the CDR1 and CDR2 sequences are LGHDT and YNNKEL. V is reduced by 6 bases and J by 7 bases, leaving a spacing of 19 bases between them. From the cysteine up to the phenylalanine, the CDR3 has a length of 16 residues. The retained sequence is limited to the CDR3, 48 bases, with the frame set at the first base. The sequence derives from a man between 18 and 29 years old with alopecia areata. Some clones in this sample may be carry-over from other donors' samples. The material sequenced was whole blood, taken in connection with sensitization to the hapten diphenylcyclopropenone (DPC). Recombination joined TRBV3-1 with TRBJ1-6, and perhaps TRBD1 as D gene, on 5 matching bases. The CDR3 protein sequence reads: CASSRGLTGPNSPLHF. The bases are TGTGCCAGCAGTCGTGGACTCACGGGACCCAATTCACCCCTCCACTTT. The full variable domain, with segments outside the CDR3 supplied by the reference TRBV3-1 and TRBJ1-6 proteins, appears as DTAVSQTPKYLVTQMGNDKSIKCEQNLGHDTMYWYKQDSKKFLKIMFSYNNKELIINETVPNRFSPKSPDKAHLNLHINSLELGDSAVYFCASSRGLTGPNSPLHFGNGTRLTVT.